This TCR beta chain is drawn from a study of blood T cell repertoires in COVID-19. Looked up from germline, CDR1 is SEHNR and CDR2 is FQNEAQ (reference sequence). V trimming: 2 bases; J trimming: 8 bases; junction bases outside the gene matches: 4. This CDR3 is 15 amino acids long. The method was immunoSEQ multiplex PCR; TCRdb's version includes in-frame clones alone and lacks a portion of them. The table shows 55,000 to 70,000 clones, with more than 75% occurring only once. The source of this sequence is a man in his sixties with active or convalescent COVID-19. The V gene is TRBV7-9, the J gene TRBJ1-6; 9 bases match TRBD1. The sequencing sample was made of peripheral blood. The CDR3 reads CASSLIGQGYSPLHF. CDR3 bases: TGTGCCAGCAGCTTAATTGGACAGGGGTATTCACCCCTCCACTTT.